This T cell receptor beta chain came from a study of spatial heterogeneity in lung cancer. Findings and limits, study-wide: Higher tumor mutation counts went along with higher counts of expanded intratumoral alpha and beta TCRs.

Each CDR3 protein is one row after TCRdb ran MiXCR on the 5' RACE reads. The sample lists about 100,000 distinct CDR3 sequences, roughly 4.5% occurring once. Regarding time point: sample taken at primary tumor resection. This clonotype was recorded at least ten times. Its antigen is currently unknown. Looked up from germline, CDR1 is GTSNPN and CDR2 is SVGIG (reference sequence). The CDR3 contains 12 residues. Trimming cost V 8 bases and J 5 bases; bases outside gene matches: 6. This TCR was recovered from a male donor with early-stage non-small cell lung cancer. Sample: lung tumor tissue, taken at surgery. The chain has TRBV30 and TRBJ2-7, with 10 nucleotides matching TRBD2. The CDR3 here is CAGLAGVNEQYF. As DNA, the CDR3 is TGTGCCGGGCTAGCGGGAGTTAACGAGCAGTACTTC.